Below, 14 T cell receptor beta chains from the same sample are listed, as sequenced in a study of T cells in Graves' hyperthyroidism and ophthalmopathy. Amplification of TCR beta CDR3 regions was performed using RNA transcripts as template. The HTBI primer set was used in a first-round RT-PCR of the TCR CDR3. TCRdb reanalysed the multiplex PCR reads using MiXCR and keeps one entry per CDR3 protein. The profile shows a few hundred thousand distinct CDR3 sequences, approximately 13% of them singletons. The sequenced sample consisted of blood. These receptors came from a woman in her thirties or forties with Graves' ophthalmopathy.

This clonotype was observed at least ten times. The chain couples TRBV11-3 to TRBJ1-1, with D unclear. The CDR3 is 14 residues long. Trimming removed 0 bases from V and 4 bases from J, with 9 bases in between. Germline assignment: CDR1 SGHNT and CDR2 YENEEA. The DNA for the CDR3 is TGTGCCAGCAGCTTAGATCAGTCAACCACTGAAGCTTTCTTT. It specifies CASSLDQSTTEAFF.

The V gene is TRBV2, the J gene TRBJ1-6; no firm D call. Germline V gene lookup returns CDR1 SNHLY and CDR2 FYNNEI. There are 15 residues in the CDR3. V lost 2 bases and J lost 9, with 14 bases in between. The chain's CDR3 is CASSELVYGSSPLHF. CDR3 nucleotides: TGTGCCAGCAGTGAATTAGTCTACGGGTCTTCACCCCTCCACTTT. Based on the CDR3 plus reference TRBV2 and TRBJ1-6, the full variable domain is EPEVTQTPSHQVTQMGQEVILRCVPISNHLYFYWYRQILGQKVEFLVSFYNNEISEKSEIFDDQFSVERPDGSNFTLKIRSTKLEDSAMYFCASSELVYGSSPLHFGNGTRLTVT.

At least ten counts were recorded for this clonotype. The chain has TRBV6-1 and TRBJ2-7; no clear D gene. CDR1 and CDR2 (germline): MNHNS, SASEGT. CDR3 length: 15 residues. Trimming stripped 2 bases from V and 1 base from J, with 12 bases between. For the CDR3, the DNA is TGTGCCAGCAGTGAATACCACGGACCTTCCTACGAGCAGTACTTC. Its translation is CASSEYHGPSYEQYF.

The rearrangement joins TRBV19 to TRBJ1-3; TRBD1 matches at 7 bases. The CDR3 sequence is 13 residues long. Germline-derived CDR1 and CDR2 are LNHDA and SQIVND (reference sequence). V shed 11 bases, J shed 2 bases, and the junction held 6 bases outside the gene matches. CDR3 residues: CAVKDRAGNTIYF. The CDR3 coding sequence is TGTGCCGTGAAAGACAGGGCTGGAAACACCATATATTTT. The complete variable domain, with remaining parts taken from reference TRBV19 and TRBJ1-3, reads DGGITQSPKYLFRKEGQNVTLSCEQNLNHDAMYWYRQDPGQGLRLIYYSQIVNDFQKGDIAEGYSVSREKKESFPLTVTSAQKNPTAFYLCAVKDRAGNTIYFGEGSWLTVV.

This clonotype was seen a few times. The rearrangement joins TRBV7-9 to TRBJ2-5, with D perhaps matching TRBD1 (7 bases). Germline V gives CDR1 SEHNR, CDR2 FQNEAQ (reference sequence). Trimming took 2 bases from V and 5 from J, leaving 15 bases between them. The CDR3 loop spans 15 amino acids. The CDR3 DNA sequence: TGTGCCAGCAGCTTAAATGGACAGGCGGGGGAGACCCAGTACTTC. This codes for CASSLNGQAGETQYF.

V is TRBV3-1 and J is TRBJ2-3; D may correspond to TRBD1 or TRBD2 (5 bases each). Trimming removed 2 bases from V and 4 bases from J, with 16 bases in between. The CDR3 is made up of 16 amino acids. Germline values: CDR1 LGHDT, CDR2 YNNKEL (reference sequence). In DNA, the CDR3 is TGTGCCAGCAGCCAATACTTCGGGACCCAGCCAGATACGCAGTATTTT. It specifies CASSQYFGTQPDTQYF.

This clonotype has a count of ten or more. The chain carries TRBV2 and TRBJ1-4, with D uncertain. CDR3 length: 14 residues. Deletions cut 7 bases from V and 8 bases from J, with 17 bases between. CDR1 is SNHLY and CDR2 is FYNNEI in the germline V gene. Written as DNA, the CDR3 is TGTGCCAGCATATCATCGCCATCGTCGGAAAAACTGTTTTTT. Amino acid sequence: CASISSPSSEKLFF. Drawing the rest from reference TRBV2 and TRBJ1-4, the complete variable domain is EPEVTQTPSHQVTQMGQEVILRCVPISNHLYFYWYRQILGQKVEFLVSFYNNEISEKSEIFDDQFSVERPDGSNFTLKIRSTKLEDSAMYFCASISSPSSEKLFFGSGTQLSVL.

This clonotype was detected many times. CDR3 coding DNA: TGCGCCAGCAGCCTTGCCGGGACAACGAATCAGCCCCAGCATTTT. Translating it yields CASSLAGTTNQPQHF. The chain employs TRBV4-1 and TRBJ1-5, with D perhaps matching TRBD1 (6 bases). The CDR3 spans 15 residues. V dropped 4 bases and J dropped 4 bases, with 14 bases sitting between them. Germline V gene lookup returns CDR1 MGHRA and CDR2 YSYEKL.

CDR3 nucleotide sequence: TGTGCCAGCAGTTTACGCGGACTAGCGGGATTCTACGAGCAGTACTTC. Amino acid sequence: CASSLRGLAGFYEQYF. The chain has TRBV5-6 and TRBJ2-7; 12 positions match TRBD2. The CDR3 consists of 16 residues. Per the germline V gene, CDR1 is SGHDT and CDR2 is YYEEEE. After removal of 5 bases from V and 3 bases from J, the junction contained 9 bases not matched to a gene.

In this sample, this clonotype turned up a few times. The chain couples TRBV5-6 to TRBJ2-7; 7 nucleotides agree with TRBD1. Losses at the gene ends were 4 bases for V and 3 bases for J; bases not matched to a gene: 4. Germline CDR1 and CDR2: SGHDT and YYEEEE. This CDR3 is 13 amino acids long. This CDR3 is CASSTGQRYEQYF. DNA of the CDR3: TGTGCCAGCAGCACGGGACAGCGCTACGAGCAGTACTTC.

Points on this clonotype: A much bigger clone sits one base away, suggesting this may be a read error. The chain employs TRBV18 and TRBJ2-1; the match to TRBD1 covers 8 bases. Germline V gene sequence: CDR1 KGHSH, CDR2 LQKENI. The trim removed 5 bases at V and 13 bases at J, leaving 10 bases unmatched. This CDR3 has 13 amino acids. CDR3 residues: CASSTDRDETQFF. CDR3 DNA: TGTGCCAGCTCAACGGACAGGGACGAGACCCAGTTCTTC.

In its sample, this clonotype was seen a few times. The chain links TRBV6-1 to TRBJ1-6; D is ambiguous. The V and J ends lost 2 bases and 6 bases respectively, with 14 bases between them. Germline assignment: CDR1 MNHNS and CDR2 SASEGT. This CDR3 is 16 amino acids long. The CDR3 region is CASSERVQVFNSPLHF. In DNA form, the CDR3 reads TGTGCCAGCAGTGAAAGGGTTCAGGTGTTTAATTCACCCCTCCACTTT.

To note about this clonotype: A much more abundant neighbour one base away suggests this may be a read error. Since no conserved phenylalanine or tryptophan closes the CDR3, a read error is the likely cause. V and J are TRBV19 and TRBJ2-1; 7 bases are a match to TRBD2. J was trimmed by 3 bases and V by 0 bases; bases with no gene match: 2. The CDR3 has 15 amino acids. The germline V gene encodes CDR1 LNHDA and CDR2 SQIVND (reference sequence). This CDR3 reads CASSIDGTNYNEQFS. CDR3 nucleotide sequence: TGTGCCAGTAGTATAGATGGGACTAACTACAATGAGCAGTTCTCC.

A few counts support this clonotype. This sequence joins TRBV19 and TRBJ1-5; D uncertain. Germline V gene lookup returns CDR1 LNHDA and CDR2 SQIVND (reference sequence). The CDR3 length is 15 residues. Trimming shortened V by 0 bases and J by 0 bases, and 6 bases separated the two germline ends. The CDR3 sequence: CASSIDRISNQPQHF. CDR3 DNA sequence: TGTGCCAGTAGTATAGACAGAATTAGCAATCAGCCCCAGCATTTT.